These 28 T cell receptor beta chains came from one sample sequenced in a study of cytomegalovirus exposure and HLA in healthy donors. With 60 Vbeta and 13 Jbeta primers, the PCR was carried out. Profiled with immunoSEQ multiplex PCR; TCRdb holds only in-frame clones, not every one. The sample includes 130,000 or so clones, around 66% of them seen just once. The sample taken for sequencing was PBMCs. These receptor sequences come from a woman in her thirties or forties in good health and CMV-seropositive.

A few counts support this clone. In DNA, the CDR3 is TGTGCCTGGAGCGGCGGCGGGGGCTACACCTTC. It specifies CAWSGGGGYTF. The chain combines TRBV30 with TRBJ1-2, with unresolved D. The V and J ends lost 3 bases and 8 bases respectively, with 10 bases between them. The CDR3 covers 11 residues. Germline loops: CDR1 GTSNPN, CDR2 SVGIG (reference sequence).

The V call is TRBV7-9, the J call TRBJ2-1; D call uncertain. CDR1 and CDR2 from the germline V gene are SEHNR and FQNEAQ (reference sequence). V was pared by 1 base and J by 5 bases, with 12 bases between. This CDR3 spans 15 amino acids. The CDR3 loop is CASSLVYRQNNEQFF. The CDR3 DNA is TGTGCCAGCAGCTTAGTGTACAGACAAAACAATGAGCAGTTCTTC. Together with reference TRBV7-9 and TRBJ2-1, the CDR3 gives the full variable domain: DTGVSQNPRHKITKRGQNVTFRCDPISEHNRLYWYRQTLGQGPEFLTYFQNEAQLEKSRLLSDRFSAERPKGSFSTLEIQRTEQGDSAMYLCASSLVYRQNNEQFFGPGTRLTVL.

This sequence joins TRBV11-2 and TRBJ1-4; D may be TRBD1 (6 bases). The ends were cut back, 1 base at V and 5 bases at J, with 14 bases in the middle. Germline V gene sequence: CDR1 SGHAT, CDR2 FQNNGV. The CDR3 loop spans 16 amino acids. DNA for the CDR3: TGTGCCAGCAGCTTAGCTCGACAGGAGATAAATGAAAAACTGTTTTTT. It encodes CASSLARQEINEKLFF.

The chain carries TRBV6-4 and TRBJ1-1, with 7 positions matching TRBD1. Trimming removed 3 bases from V and 0 bases from J; junction bases left unmatched: 16. Germline loops: CDR1 MRHNA, CDR2 SNTAGT. The length of the CDR3 is 19 residues. The CDR3, as DNA: TGTGCCAGCAGTGAAGACAGGGTCTCACCTCCCACAATGAACACTGAAGCTTTCTTT. Its translation: CASSEDRVSPPTMNTEAFF.

This clone was picked up a small number of times. Because the CDR3 is missing its conserved closing phenylalanine or tryptophan, this is likely a read error. V and J are TRBV6-5 and TRBJ1-2; D remains unclear. Germline V CDR1 and CDR2: MNHEY, SVGAGI. The CDR3 has 14 residues. The ends were cut back, 2 bases at V and 7 bases at J, with 14 bases in the middle. CDR3: CASSYGGQEVGYTL. DNA for the CDR3: TGTGCCAGCAGTTACGGTGGGCAGGAGGTTGGCTACACCCTC.

This chain uses TRBV7-9 with TRBJ2-2; the match to TRBD2 covers 7 bases. V was clipped by 1 base and J by 4 bases; unmatched bases: 0. The CDR3 covers 14 residues. Germline CDR1 SEHNR, CDR2 FQNEAQ (reference sequence). The CDR3, as DNA: TGTGCCAGCAGCTTAGGGGGGGGCACCGGGGAGCTGTTTTTT. It codes for CASSLGGGTGELFF.

V and J are TRBV4-1 and TRBJ1-6; D is ambiguous. Germline CDR1 reads MGHRA; CDR2 reads YSYEKL. Between the trimmed V and J ends, which lost 0 bases and 4 bases, there was a span of 16 bases. This CDR3 comprises 18 residues. CDR3 region: CASSQDPDQPGYNSPLHF. Here the CDR3 DNA reads TGCGCCAGCAGCCAAGATCCAGACCAGCCGGGATATAATTCACCCCTCCACTTT.

The rearrangement links TRBV28 to TRBJ2-7; tentatively, D is TRBD2 (6 bases). This CDR3 is 14 amino acids long. Trimming shortened V by 10 bases and J by 1 base, and 17 bases separated the two germline ends. Germline V CDR1 and CDR2: MDHEN, SYDVKM. The CDR3 DNA follows: TGTGCCACCCTTGGCGGGATCCTTTCCTACGAGCAGTACTTC. Translated: CATLGGILSYEQYF. The full variable domain, its missing parts supplied by reference TRBV28 and TRBJ2-7, is DVKVTQSSRYLVKRTGEKVFLECVQDMDHENMFWYRQDPGLGLRLIYFSYDVKMKEKGDIPEGYSVSREKKERFSLILESASTNQTSMYLCATLGGILSYEQYFGPGTRLTVT.

The chain combines TRBV10-3 with TRBJ2-3; the match to TRBD2 covers 9 bases. The V gene end was trimmed by 6 bases and the J gene end by 0 bases; junction bases not matched to a gene: 1. This CDR3 is built from 14 residues. Germline V lookup: CDR1 ENHRY, CDR2 SYGVKD. In nucleotides, the CDR3 is TGTGCCATCAGGACTAGCGGCAGCACAGATACGCAGTATTTT. Its translation: CAIRTSGSTDTQYF.

The rearrangement uses TRBV2 and TRBJ2-7; D might be TRBD2 (5 bases). Trimming left V 6 bases short and J 4 bases short, with 19 bases between. The CDR3 is 15 residues long. The germline V gene encodes CDR1 SNHLY and CDR2 FYNNEI. CDR3 sequence (DNA): TGTGCCAGCAGCCCCGGACGCAGCCGGGGATACGAGCAGTACTTC. Amino acids: CASSPGRSRGYEQYF.

The chain carries TRBV5-8 and TRBJ2-2; the match to TRBD2 covers 7 bases. Germline CDR1 and CDR2: SGHTS and YDEGEE. The junction had 13 bases not matched to a gene; V was cut back by 1 base and J by 4 bases. The CDR3 contains 18 residues. CDR3 in DNA: TGTGCCAGCAGCTTGAGGCCGGCTAGCGGAAGTACCACCGGGGAGCTGTTTTTT. Encoded protein: CASSLRPASGSTTGELFF. The whole variable domain, remainder taken from reference TRBV5-8 and TRBJ2-2, is EAGVTQSPTHLIKTRGQQATLRCSPISGHTSVYWYQQALGLGLQFLLWYDEGEERNRGNFPPRFSGRQFPNYSSELNVNALELEDSALYLCASSLRPASGSTTGELFFGEGSRLTVL.

The chain recombines TRBV5-1 with TRBJ1-2, with TRBD1 matching 11 bases. With 3 bases clipped from V and 7 bases from J, the junction kept 2 bases outside the gene matches. Germline loops: CDR1 SGHRS, CDR2 YFSETQ. This CDR3 comprises 13 residues. The CDR3: CASSYGQGAGYTF. CDR3 DNA sequence: TGCGCCAGCAGCTATGGACAGGGGGCTGGCTACACCTTC.

V and J are TRBV7-6 and TRBJ2-3; the D gene is possibly TRBD2 (5 bases). The CDR3 runs to 14 residues. Per germline, CDR1 SGHVS and CDR2 FNYEAQ. V lost 2 bases to trimming and J lost 5 bases, with 11 bases between them. The chain's CDR3 is CASSLLAEKDTQYF. As DNA, the CDR3 is TGTGCCAGCAGCTTACTAGCCGAGAAAGATACGCAGTATTTT.

Only a few counts were recorded for this clone. The rearrangement joins TRBV18 to TRBJ1-2; perhaps TRBD1 as D (5 bases). The CDR3 consists of 16 residues. V was pared by 2 bases and J by 4 bases, with 17 bases between. CDR1 and CDR2 from the germline V gene are KGHSH and LQKENI. As DNA, the CDR3 is TGTGCCAGCTCACCATCTCTTTTGCAGGGAGGCTATGGCTACACCTTC. Amino acid sequence: CASSPSLLQGGYGYTF.

V gene TRBV30 combines with J gene TRBJ1-3, with D perhaps TRBD1 (5 bases). The CDR3 consists of 16 residues. The germline V gene encodes CDR1 GTSNPN and CDR2 SVGIG (reference sequence). Trimming removed 0 bases from V and 0 bases from J, with 12 bases in between. The CDR3 DNA is TGTGCCTGGAGTGTGGGGGGATATCCCTCTGGAAACACCATATATTTT. It specifies CAWSVGGYPSGNTIYF. Using reference TRBV30 and TRBJ1-3 for the parts outside the CDR3, the full variable domain is SQTIHQWPATLVQPVGSPLSLECTVEGTSNPNLYWYRQAAGRGLQLLFYSVGIGQISSEVPQNLSASRPQDRQFILSSKKLLLSDSGFYLCAWSVGGYPSGNTIYFGEGSWLTVV.

V and J are TRBV14 and TRBJ2-6; no firm D call. Germline values: CDR1 SGHDN, CDR2 FVKESK. The CDR3 length is 15 residues. V shed 4 bases and J shed 2 bases, with 9 bases lying between them. Written as DNA, the CDR3 is TGTGCCAGCAGCCCCTACAGACCTGGGGCCAACGTCCTGACTTTC. Its protein is CASSPYRPGANVLTF.

This rearrangement joins TRBV6-5 to TRBJ1-2; D may be TRBD1 (5 bases). The CDR3 covers 13 residues. V shed 2 bases and J shed 8 bases, with 12 bases lying between them. Germline V CDR1 and CDR2: MNHEY, SVGAGI. The CDR3 sequence is CASSYPTATGYTF. The CDR3 bases are TGTGCCAGCAGTTACCCGACAGCGACCGGCTACACCTTC.

The V and J genes are TRBV11-2 and TRBJ2-5; 7 bases are a match to TRBD1. V shed 5 bases and J 5 bases; nucleotides not matched to a gene: 8. This CDR3 has 14 amino acids. Per germline, CDR1 SGHAT and CDR2 FQNNGV. CDR3 sequence reads: CASSRPARGETQYF. DNA of the CDR3: TGTGCCAGCAGCCGACCAGCCAGGGGGGAGACCCAGTACTTC.

This clone was seen a few times. The V call is TRBV27, the J call TRBJ1-1; 7 bases are shared with TRBD1. Germline lookup yields CDR1 MNHEY and CDR2 SMNVEV (reference sequence). This CDR3 is built from 14 residues. Trimming took 3 bases from V and 6 from J; bases not matched to a gene: 7. The chain's CDR3 is CASSFGQAKAEAFF. CDR3 bases: TGTGCCAGCAGTTTTGGACAGGCTAAGGCTGAAGCTTTCTTT.

This clone was detected only a few times. Within the sample, other DNA sequences also encode this same CDR3. This sequence joins TRBV6-6 and TRBJ1-1; D call uncertain. The length of the CDR3 is 15 residues. Germline lookup yields CDR1 MNHNY and CDR2 SVGAGI (reference sequence). V lost 2 bases and J 4 bases, leaving 14 bases between the germline ends. The DNA of the CDR3 is TGTGCCAGCAGTTACGGTAAACCACGGGTCACTGAAGCTTTCTTT. Translation gives CASSYGKPRVTEAFF.

The rearrangement links TRBV13 to TRBJ2-6, with 7 positions matching TRBD2. V trimming: 8 bases; J trimming: 4 bases; junction bases outside the gene matches: 17. This CDR3 has 18 residues. The germline V gene encodes CDR1 PRHDT and CDR2 FYEKMQ (reference sequence). The CDR3 loop is CASHRLEGRAEGANVLTF. DNA of the CDR3: TGTGCCAGCCACAGGTTGGAGGGGAGGGCCGAAGGGGCCAACGTCCTGACTTTC.

V gene TRBV18 combines with J gene TRBJ1-1; no reliable D call. The CDR3 length is 12 residues. The V gene lost 6 bases and the J gene lost 10 bases, with 15 bases spanning the gap. Germline V CDR1 and CDR2: KGHSH, LQKENI. The CDR3 spells CASSTLQKSAFF. The CDR3 DNA is TGTGCCAGCTCCACCCTACAGAAGTCAGCTTTCTTT.

The chain couples TRBV10-2 to TRBJ2-7; 14 nucleotides line up with TRBD2. Germline V gene lookup returns CDR1 WSHSY and CDR2 SAAADI. J was trimmed by 5 bases and V by 6 bases; bases with no gene match: 3. This CDR3 is built from 14 residues. The CDR3, as DNA: TGCGCCAGCAGGGCGACTAGCGGGAGGGACGAGCAGTACTTC. It yields the protein CASRATSGRDEQYF.

This clone appeared a few times. This specimen includes other DNA sequences encoding the same CDR3. The chain combines TRBV7-6 with TRBJ1-1; TRBD1 is a possible D gene (6 bases). This CDR3 has 14 amino acids. V dropped 4 bases and J dropped 0 bases, with 9 bases sitting between them. Germline V CDR1 and CDR2: SGHVS, FNYEAQ. CDR3 nucleotide sequence: TGTGCCAGCAGCTCCAGGGGTGTGAACACTGAAGCTTTCTTT. Its translation is CASSSRGVNTEAFF.

This rearrangement joins TRBV7-2 to TRBJ1-2, with 7 positions matching TRBD1. The V and J ends lost 6 bases and 8 bases, in that order; junction bases with no gene match: 3. Germline CDR1 reads SGHTA; CDR2 reads FQGNSA. The CDR3 has 11 amino acids. CDR3 amino acids: CASRTGVGYTF. CDR3 bases: TGTGCCAGCAGAACAGGGGTGGGCTACACCTTC.

The rearrangement uses TRBV27 and TRBJ2-5; 10 bases are shared with TRBD2. The germline V gene encodes CDR1 MNHEY and CDR2 SMNVEV (reference sequence). This CDR3 region has 13 residues. V was clipped by 10 bases and J by 5 bases; unmatched bases: 7. The CDR3 is CATRGTSVETQYF. The CDR3 nucleotides read TGTGCCACCAGGGGGACTAGCGTGGAGACCCAGTACTTC.

This clone was seen only once. J is TRBJ1-2 and V is TRBV27; D is unresolved. This CDR3 comprises 14 residues. Trimming stripped 2 bases from V and 8 bases from J, with 15 bases between. CDR1 is MNHEY, CDR2 SMNVEV, per germline (reference sequence). The CDR3 sequence: CASSLLAGSSGYTF. In nucleotides, the CDR3 is TGTGCCAGCAGTTTACTGGCAGGATCTTCGGGCTACACCTTC.

This sequence joins TRBV27 and TRBJ2-2; 11 bases align to TRBD1. The germline V gene encodes CDR1 MNHEY and CDR2 SMNVEV (reference sequence). V lost 6 bases to trimming and J lost 7 bases; unmatched junction nucleotides: 7. There are 15 residues in the CDR3. CDR3 coding DNA: TGTGCCAGCAGCGCCACCGGGACAGGGGGCGGGGAGCTGTTTTTT. Its protein product is CASSATGTGGGELFF.